This T cell receptor beta chain was captured by sequencing in a study of blood T cells in healthy people across ages. The study, taken as a whole, reports: Among T cells, TCR beta diversity per million cells dropped roughly linearly as age rose. Unknown CMV status may confound age-related changes in expanded clones.

Primed by a sample-barcoded 5' primer and a J-beta primer mix, a second PCR proceeded for about 6 to 12 cycles. Via MiXCR, TCRdb re-called the 5' RACE reads, giving one row per CDR3 protein. Altogether some 920,000 distinct CDR3 sequences are present, roughly 51% being singletons, with the ten largest covering 20% to 25%. Comments on this clonotype: Its antigen is unknown.

The sequence derives from a woman between 55 and 75 years old in good health. Sequenced input: blood.

CDR3 sequence: CASSEGHVETQYF. DNA for the CDR3: TGTGCCAGCAGCGAGGGACATGTTGAGACCCAGTACTTC. The rearrangement joins TRBV9 to TRBJ2-5; perhaps TRBD1 as D (6 bases). This CDR3 region has 13 residues. V was clipped by 3 bases and J by 5 bases, with 11 bases between them. Germline V gives CDR1 SGDLS, CDR2 YYNGEE.